This T cell receptor beta chain was found in a study of OX40 agonist ivuxolimab in advanced cancers. Overall study: All patients had ivuxolimab intravenously every 2 weeks at 0.01 to 10 mg/kg. Earlier treatment with anti-PD-1, anti-PD-L1 or anti-CTLA-4 was permitted, and about 40% had received some.

The germline gives CDR1 MGHDK, CDR2 SYGVNS. V was pared by 3 bases and J by 11 bases, with 10 bases between. The CDR3 runs 11 residues. Baseline, cycle 4 day 1, and cycle 7 day 1 were the blood sampling points. Only in-frame clones appear in the TCRdb table, and some are missing; sequencing was by immunoSEQ multiplex PCR. The top ten hold 2% to 2.5% of the sample, which has 55,000 to 75,000 clones, 80% to 95% seen once. This clone has only a few counts. Sequenced here: CD4+ or CD8+ T cells sorted from blood, sampled in a trial of the OX40 agonist ivuxolimab. This chain links TRBV25-1 with TRBJ1-1; D is unresolved. This sequence originates from an adult with an advanced solid tumor such as melanoma, head and neck, liver or kidney cancer. In nucleotides, the CDR3 is TGTGCCAGCAGTGATCCTGTTGGCGCTTTCTTT. Protein product: CASSDPVGAFF.